The 12 T cell receptor beta chains presented below share a single source sample, sequenced in a study of long-term antiretroviral therapy in people with HIV. Running of the v3.0 immunoSEQ assay took place at survey level. TCRdb's copy holds only in-frame clones and misses some; the assay was immunoSEQ multiplex PCR. The sample includes under 45,000 clones, 94% of them seen just once. The material sequenced was unsorted PBMCs, taken just over 9 years after starting antiretroviral therapy. The receptors come from a man aged 25 to 45 with HIV.

The chain couples TRBV6-6 to TRBJ2-3; D uncertain. This CDR3 contains 15 residues. Trimming removed 4 bases at V and 2 bases at J, with 13 bases between. Germline V CDR1 and CDR2: MNHNY, SVGAGI (reference sequence). CDR3 loop: CASSSGRTYTDTQYF. CDR3 DNA: TGTGCCAGCAGTTCCGGACGGACGTACACAGATACGCAGTATTTT.

V and J are TRBV9 and TRBJ2-3; 9 bases are a match to TRBD2. Germline CDR1 SGDLS, CDR2 YYNGEE. CDR3 size: 16 residues. V lost 2 bases to trimming and J lost 0 bases; unmatched junction nucleotides: 4. Here the CDR3 DNA reads TGTGCCAGCAGCGTTCTAGCGGGAATCAGCACAGATACGCAGTATTTT. Translation: CASSVLAGISTDTQYF.

The chain joins TRBV27 to TRBJ2-6; D perhaps matches TRBD1 (5 bases). Trimming shortened V by 4 bases and J by 2 bases, and 9 bases separated the two germline ends. The CDR3 runs 15 residues. Per germline, CDR1 MNHEY and CDR2 SMNVEV (reference sequence). The DNA of the CDR3 is TGTGCCAGCAGTTCCAGGGAAACTGGGGCCAACGTCCTGACTTTC. Translated: CASSSRETGANVLTF.

This rearrangement joins TRBV5-6 to TRBJ2-1; possibly TRBD1 or TRBD2 for D (5 bases each). The CDR3 contains 16 residues. V lost 0 bases to trimming and J lost 9 bases, with 19 bases between them. Germline V gives CDR1 SGHDT, CDR2 YYEEEE. The CDR3 DNA reads as TGTGCCAGCAGCTTGGGGTCGACACCACCGAGGGGTGAGCAGTTCTTC. Translation: CASSLGSTPPRGEQFF. Full variable domain (outside the CDR3, taken from reference TRBV5-6 and TRBJ2-1): DAGVTQSPTHLIKTRGQQVTLRCSPKSGHDTVSWYQQALGQGPQFIFQYYEEEERQRGNFPDRFSGHQFPNYSSELNVNALLLGDSALYLCASSLGSTPPRGEQFFGPGTRLTVL.

The rearrangement joins TRBV30 to TRBJ2-1; D not certain. The CDR3 totals 12 residues. V lost 0 bases and J 6 bases, leaving 6 bases between the germline ends. Looked up from germline, CDR1 is GTSNPN and CDR2 is SVGIG (reference sequence). The CDR3 here is CAWSVNSNEQFF. The CDR3 nucleotides read TGTGCCTGGAGTGTAAACTCCAATGAGCAGTTCTTC.

This sequence joins TRBV4-1 and TRBJ1-1; D is unclear. CDR3 length: 15 amino acids. Germline V gene data show CDR1 as MGHRA and CDR2 as YSYEKL. Trimming pared 6 bases from V and 0 bases from J, leaving 14 bases between. CDR3 loop: CASRSPGIMNTEAFF. In nucleotides, the CDR3 is TGCGCCAGCAGGTCCCCGGGCATCATGAACACTGAAGCTTTCTTT.

The gene calls are TRBV27 and TRBJ2-7; D is ambiguous. V lost 3 bases and J lost 0, with 9 bases in between. This CDR3 has 14 amino acids. Germline V CDR1 and CDR2: MNHEY, SMNVEV (reference sequence). The CDR3, as DNA: TGTGCCAGCAGTTTGGGCATCTCCTCCTACGAGCAGTACTTC. Its protein is CASSLGISSYEQYF.

This clone showed up just once. This chain uses TRBV5-8 with TRBJ1-4; D gene uncertain. V was clipped by 1 base and J by 5 bases, with 6 bases between them. CDR3 length: 13 residues. CDR1 and CDR2 from the germline V gene are SGHTS and YDEGEE. The CDR3 DNA reads TGTGCCAGCAGCTTGTCGTACAATGAAAAACTGTTTTTT. Amino acid sequence: CASSLSYNEKLFF.

The genes are TRBV28 and TRBJ1-2; tentatively, D is TRBD1 (6 bases). V lost 5 bases to trimming and J lost 8 bases, with 21 bases between them. Germline CDR1 and CDR2: MDHEN and SYDVKM. The CDR3 is 15 amino acids. CDR3 amino acids: CASSPEGGPYGGYTF. Written as DNA, the CDR3 is TGTGCCAGCAGTCCTGAGGGGGGCCCCTACGGAGGCTACACCTTC.

The V call is TRBV18, the J call TRBJ1-1; 7 positions agree with TRBD1. Germline loops: CDR1 KGHSH, CDR2 LQKENI. This CDR3 contains 12 residues. The V and J ends lost 5 bases and 3 bases, in that order; junction bases with no gene match: 0. CDR3 protein: CASSDRDTEAFF. The CDR3 nucleotides are TGTGCCAGCTCAGACAGGGACACTGAAGCTTTCTTT. Supplemented by reference TRBV18 and TRBJ1-1, the full variable domain reads NAGVMQNPRHLVRRRGQEARLRCSPMKGHSHVYWYRQLPEEGLKFMVYLQKENIIDESGMPKERFSAEFPKEGPSILRIQQVVRGDSAAYFCASSDRDTEAFFGQGTRLTVV.

The CDR3, as DNA: TGTGCCAGCAGCTTAGGGACAGGGGCGCGTGAAAAACTGTTTTTT. It yields the protein CASSLGTGAREKLFF. J is TRBJ1-4 and V is TRBV7-9; 9 bases are shared with TRBD1. V dropped 1 base and J dropped 7; count of bases not matched to a gene: 4. Germline lookup yields CDR1 SEHNR and CDR2 FQNEAQ (reference sequence). CDR3 length: 15 amino acids.

This chain joins TRBV5-1 and TRBJ2-3, with D perhaps matching TRBD1 (5 bases). Per germline, CDR1 SGHRS and CDR2 YFSETQ. The length of the CDR3 is 16 residues. V lost 4 bases to trimming and J lost 0 bases, with 15 bases between them. The CDR3 DNA is TGCGCCAGCAGCGTTCCTCCGACAGCTAGCACAGATACGCAGTATTTT. Translated: CASSVPPTASTDTQYF. The full variable domain, rest sourced from reference TRBV5-1 and TRBJ2-3, is KAGVTQTPRYLIKTRGQQVTLSCSPISGHRSVSWYQQTPGQGLQFLFEYFSETQRNKGNFPGRFSGRQFSNSRSEMNVSTLELGDSALYLCASSVPPTASTDTQYFGPGTRLTVL.